These T cell receptor beta chains were read from a single sample in a study of blood T cell repertoires in COVID-19. TCRdb's table, derived via immunoSEQ multiplex PCR, lists solely in-frame clones and lacks some. The table includes about 220,000 clones, approximately 86% detected once. The sequenced material came from peripheral blood. Receptors were obtained from a woman aged 30 to 39 who had recovered from COVID-19. Both conserved end residues are part of each CDR3. The D gene is left open where the match is weak. Clone size, where shown, is once, few, many, or a class for clones that have expanded.

j_gene: TRBJ2-2; abundance: -; d_gene: -; v_gene: TRBV19; CDR3nt: TGTGCCAGTGGAACTAATGGCGTGGCCGGGGAGCTGTTTTTT; CDR3aa: CASGTNGVAGELFF
j_gene: TRBJ2-2; abundance: -; d_gene: TRBD2; v_gene: TRBV3-1/TRBV3-2; CDR3nt: TGTGCCAGCAGCCTGGGACTAGCGGGGGTCACCGGGGAGCTGTTTTTT; CDR3aa: CASSLGLAGVTGELFF
j_gene: TRBJ2-1; abundance: -; d_gene: TRBD2; v_gene: TRBV19; CDR3nt: TGTGCCAGTAGTACCCTAGCGGGGGGGTACAATGAGCAGTTCTTC; CDR3aa: CASSTLAGGYNEQFF
j_gene: TRBJ1-4; abundance: once; d_gene: -; v_gene: TRBV2; CDR3nt: TGTGCCAGCAGCACACAGGGTTCGGATGAAAAACTGTTTTTT; CDR3aa: CASSTQGSDEKLFF
j_gene: TRBJ2-7; abundance: -; d_gene: -; v_gene: TRBV2; CDR3nt: TGTGCCAGCCTACCCGTCAGGGGAAAAGAGCAGTACTTC; CDR3aa: CASLPVRGKEQYF
j_gene: TRBJ2-7; abundance: -; d_gene: -; v_gene: TRBV20-1; CDR3nt: TGCAGTGCTAGTGGCCGGGGTCCCTACGAGCAGTACTTC; CDR3aa: CSASGRGPYEQYF
j_gene: TRBJ2-3; abundance: -; d_gene: TRBD2; v_gene: TRBV6-4; CDR3nt: TGTGCCAGCAGTGAAGTAGCGGGGGGTCAGGATACGCAGTATTTT; CDR3aa: CASSEVAGGQDTQYF
j_gene: TRBJ1-2; abundance: -; d_gene: -; v_gene: TRBV19; CDR3nt: TGTGCCAGTAGTATGAGTCAGGGTAACTATGGCTACACCTTC; CDR3aa: CASSMSQGNYGYTF
j_gene: TRBJ2-7; abundance: -; d_gene: TRBD2; v_gene: TRBV5-4; CDR3nt: TGTGCCAGCAGCTCCGTTATAGCGGGGGGCTTCTACGAGCAGTACTTC; CDR3aa: CASSSVIAGGFYEQYF
j_gene: TRBJ2-7; abundance: -; d_gene: -; v_gene: TRBV6-5; CDR3nt: TGTGCCAGCAGTATCCGACAGAGGTACGAGCAGTACTTC; CDR3aa: CASSIRQRYEQYF
j_gene: TRBJ1-1; abundance: -; d_gene: TRBD1; v_gene: TRBV25-1; CDR3nt: TGTGCCAGCAGTGAAGGACAGGGGGCGTTGAGCACTGAAGCTTTCTTT; CDR3aa: CASSEGQGALSTEAFF
j_gene: TRBJ2-7; abundance: -; d_gene: TRBD1; v_gene: TRBV5-4; CDR3nt: TGTGCCAGCAGCTCAGGGGGCTACGAGCAGTACTTC; CDR3aa: CASSSGGYEQYF
j_gene: TRBJ1-2; abundance: -; d_gene: TRBD1; v_gene: TRBV5-6; CDR3nt: TGTGCCAGCAGCTTTAGACAGGGGGCGATGCATGGCTACACCTTC; CDR3aa: CASSFRQGAMHGYTF
j_gene: TRBJ1-5; abundance: -; d_gene: -; v_gene: TRBV4-2; CDR3nt: TGTGCCAGCAGCCGCGGCAATCAGCCCCAGCATTTT; CDR3aa: CASSRGNQPQHF
j_gene: TRBJ2-5; abundance: -; d_gene: TRBD1; v_gene: TRBV9; CDR3nt: TGTGCCAGCAGCCGCGAGACAGGGGAAGAGACCCAGTACTTC; CDR3aa: CASSRETGEETQYF
j_gene: TRBJ1-5; abundance: few; d_gene: -; v_gene: TRBV28; CDR3nt: TGTGCCAGCAGTTTTAGGGGGACCCTCAATCAGCCCCAGCATTTT; CDR3aa: CASSFRGTLNQPQHF
j_gene: TRBJ1-1; abundance: -; d_gene: TRBD1; v_gene: TRBV12-5; CDR3nt: TGTGCTAGTGGTTTTACAGGGGGCTTGAACACTGAAGCTTTCTTT; CDR3aa: CASGFTGGLNTEAFF
j_gene: TRBJ2-5; abundance: -; d_gene: TRBD2; v_gene: TRBV9; CDR3nt: TGTGCCAGCAGCGTAGGTCTAGCGGGGGGGCTGGAGACCCAGTACTTC; CDR3aa: CASSVGLAGGLETQYF
j_gene: TRBJ1-5; abundance: -; d_gene: -; v_gene: TRBV15; CDR3nt: TGTGCCACAGCAGAGGCCGGGGCGGGGTATCAGCCCCAGCATTTT; CDR3aa: CATAEAGAGYQPQHF
j_gene: TRBJ1-2; abundance: -; d_gene: -; v_gene: TRBV19; CDR3nt: TGTGCCAGTACGCGATCCCTCCCGGGCTATGGCTACACCTTC; CDR3aa: CASTRSLPGYGYTF
j_gene: TRBJ1-1; abundance: -; d_gene: -; v_gene: TRBV27; CDR3nt: TGTGCCAGCAGTTTGCGGGGAGGTGACACTGAAGCTTTCTTT; CDR3aa: CASSLRGGDTEAFF
j_gene: TRBJ2-4; abundance: -; d_gene: -; v_gene: TRBV12-5; CDR3nt: TGTGCTAGTGGTTCTCAACAGGTCCCCTCCAAAAACATTCAGTACTTC; CDR3aa: CASGSQQVPSKNIQYF
j_gene: TRBJ1-1; abundance: -; d_gene: -; v_gene: TRBV7-9; CDR3nt: TGTGCCAGCAGCCCCCTTTGGGGCGGCCTTGAAGCTTTCTTT; CDR3aa: CASSPLWGGLEAFF
j_gene: TRBJ2-1; abundance: once; d_gene: -; v_gene: TRBV11-2; CDR3nt: TGTGCCAGCAGCCCCGGACGGGGTACCTACAATGAGCAGTTCTTC; CDR3aa: CASSPGRGTYNEQFF
j_gene: TRBJ2-3; abundance: -; d_gene: TRBD2; v_gene: TRBV28; CDR3nt: TGTGCCAGCAGTTTAAGGGGACTAGCGGGAAATACGCAGTATTTT; CDR3aa: CASSLRGLAGNTQYF
j_gene: TRBJ2-2; abundance: once; d_gene: TRBD2; v_gene: TRBV2; CDR3nt: TGTGCCAGCAAACCCCTAGCGGTCACCGGGGAGCTGTTTTTT; CDR3aa: CASKPLAVTGELFF
j_gene: TRBJ1-1; abundance: once; d_gene: -; v_gene: TRBV2; CDR3nt: TGTGCCAGCACGTGGGAGGTGGTCACTGAAGCTTTCTTT; CDR3aa: CASTWEVVTEAFF
j_gene: TRBJ2-3; abundance: -; d_gene: -; v_gene: TRBV19; CDR3nt: TGTGCCAGTAGTATAGGTGGGGGGGCAGCAGATACGCAGTATTTT; CDR3aa: CASSIGGGAADTQYF
j_gene: TRBJ1-5; abundance: -; d_gene: -; v_gene: TRBV6-1; CDR3nt: TGTGCCAGCAGTGAAGAGCCCACCCTTAATCAGCCCCAGCATTTT; CDR3aa: CASSEEPTLNQPQHF
j_gene: TRBJ1-2; abundance: few; d_gene: -; v_gene: TRBV7-6; CDR3nt: TGTGCCAGCAGCTCCCGGGGAGACCCCTGCGGCTACACCTTC; CDR3aa: CASSSRGDPCGYTF
j_gene: TRBJ2-1; abundance: -; d_gene: TRBD2; v_gene: TRBV4-1; CDR3nt: TGCGCCAGCAGCCAAGGACTAGCGGGGGGGCAGGGCTCCTACAATGAGCAGTTCTTC; CDR3aa: CASSQGLAGGQGSYNEQFF
j_gene: TRBJ1-1; abundance: -; d_gene: -; v_gene: TRBV7-9; CDR3nt: TGTGCCAGCAGCGAGCCCAGGGTAGGCGCTTTCTTT; CDR3aa: CASSEPRVGAFF
j_gene: TRBJ2-2; abundance: once; d_gene: -; v_gene: TRBV7-3; CDR3nt: TGTGCCAGCAGTCCTAGTTCGGGTACCACCGGGGAGCTGTTTTTT; CDR3aa: CASSPSSGTTGELFF
j_gene: TRBJ1-3; abundance: -; d_gene: -; v_gene: TRBV7-9; CDR3nt: TGTGCCAGCAGCTTAGGAGGAATGAAGGGGTTCTCTGGAAACACCATATATTTT; CDR3aa: CASSLGGMKGFSGNTIYF
j_gene: TRBJ1-5; abundance: -; d_gene: -; v_gene: TRBV4-2; CDR3nt: TGTGCCAGCAGCAGAGGGGAGATCTCTGGGGGCTGGGGTCAGCCCCAGCATTTT; CDR3aa: CASSRGEISGGWGQPQHF
j_gene: TRBJ2-1; abundance: -; d_gene: TRBD2; v_gene: TRBV9; CDR3nt: TGTGCCAGCAGCCCCCACGGGGGGAGCTCCTACAATGAGCAGTTCTTC; CDR3aa: CASSPHGGSSYNEQFF
j_gene: TRBJ2-1; abundance: -; d_gene: TRBD2; v_gene: TRBV18; CDR3nt: TGTGCCAGCTCACCACGACTAGCGGACAATGAGCAGTTCTTC; CDR3aa: CASSPRLADNEQFF
j_gene: TRBJ2-7; abundance: -; d_gene: TRBD2; v_gene: TRBV6-6; CDR3nt: TGTGCCAGCAGTCCCGGACTAGCGGGGGCCCACTACGAGCAGTACTTC; CDR3aa: CASSPGLAGAHYEQYF
j_gene: TRBJ2-5; abundance: -; d_gene: -; v_gene: TRBV7-9; CDR3nt: TGTGCCAGCAGAAAGGGGGGGGTCCAAGAGACCCAGTACTTC; CDR3aa: CASRKGGVQETQYF
j_gene: TRBJ1-4; abundance: -; d_gene: -; v_gene: TRBV28; CDR3nt: TGTGCCAGCAGTCCGAGGGGTCGGACAGACTTTACTAATGAAAAACTGTTTTTT; CDR3aa: CASSPRGRTDFTNEKLFF
j_gene: TRBJ1-1; abundance: -; d_gene: -; v_gene: TRBV6-1; CDR3nt: TGTGCCAGCAGTGAAGCGGGGGGGAACACTGAAGCTTTCTTT; CDR3aa: CASSEAGGNTEAFF
j_gene: TRBJ2-7; abundance: -; d_gene: TRBD2; v_gene: TRBV30; CDR3nt: TGTGCCCTAGGGACTAGCGGCTACGAGCAGTACTTC; CDR3aa: CALGTSGYEQYF
j_gene: TRBJ1-1; abundance: -; d_gene: -; v_gene: TRBV5-6; CDR3nt: TGTGCCAGCAGCTTGGCCGCCCGATCCAGTCCTGAAGCTTTCTTT; CDR3aa: CASSLAARSSPEAFF
j_gene: TRBJ1-2; abundance: once; d_gene: -; v_gene: TRBV28; CDR3nt: TGTGCCAGCAGTCCCCTGGGACTCCCCCATGGCTACACCTTC; CDR3aa: CASSPLGLPHGYTF
j_gene: TRBJ2-2; abundance: -; d_gene: -; v_gene: TRBV3-1/TRBV3-2; CDR3nt: TGTGCCAGCAGCCTTTCTGACGGGGGTCCGAACACCGGGGAGCTGTTTTTT; CDR3aa: CASSLSDGGPNTGELFF
j_gene: TRBJ2-3; abundance: -; d_gene: -; v_gene: TRBV2; CDR3nt: TGTGCCAGCAGTGAATTTGAGGGTCTAACAGATACGCAGTATTTT; CDR3aa: CASSEFEGLTDTQYF